The 7 T cell receptor beta chains presented below share a single source sample, sequenced in a study of cytotoxic CD8 clonotypes in ibrutinib-treated CLL. Only in-frame clones appear in the TCRdb table, and some are missing; sequencing was by immunoSEQ multiplex PCR. The sample carries 250,000 to 350,000 clones, approximately 76% recorded once. The material sequenced was PBMCs, taken at disease progression, from a patient treated with ibrutinib. The receptors here all came from a human donor with chronic lymphocytic leukemia.

The chain carries TRBV13 and TRBJ2-5; TRBD2 matches 7 bases. Germline V gene data show CDR1 as PRHDT and CDR2 as FYEKMQ (reference sequence). J gave up 5 bases and V 2 bases, and 11 bases lay outside the gene matches. The CDR3 covers 16 residues. The CDR3: CASSLIGGSNFETQYF. CDR3 DNA sequence: TGTGCCAGCAGCTTAATCGGCGGGAGCAACTTCGAGACCCAGTACTTC.

This chain links TRBV19 with TRBJ1-5; weak D call: TRBD1 (6 bases). This CDR3 has 17 residues. Trimming removed 9 bases at V and 1 base at J, with 22 bases between. Germline V CDR1 and CDR2: LNHDA, SQIVND (reference sequence). The CDR3 here is CASRKLHGTQSNQPQHF. CDR3 nucleotides: TGTGCCAGCAGAAAACTCCACGGGACACAGAGCAATCAGCCCCAGCATTTT.

The gene calls are TRBV7-9 and TRBJ2-1, with 8 bases matching TRBD2. This CDR3 spans 16 amino acids. With 5 bases clipped from V and 4 bases from J, the junction kept 10 bases outside the gene matches. From germline, CDR1 is SEHNR and CDR2 FQNEAQ (reference sequence). The CDR3 coding sequence is TGTGCCAGCAGCACTCTACTAGCGGAACGATACAATGAGCAGTTCTTC. It specifies CASSTLLAERYNEQFF.

The chain joins TRBV5-1 to TRBJ2-7, with D tentatively TRBD1 (5 bases). This CDR3 region has 14 residues. The V and J ends lost 4 bases and 3 bases respectively, with 14 bases between them. CDR1 and CDR2 (germline): SGHRS, YFSETQ. The CDR3 DNA is TGCGCCAGCAGCGATCAGGGTTGGGGCTACGAGCAGTACTTC. Encoded protein: CASSDQGWGYEQYF.

This clone has more than one count but fewer than ten. The chain employs TRBV6-5 and TRBJ2-7; no definite D call. The CDR3 totals 14 residues. Germline V gives CDR1 MNHEY, CDR2 SVGAGI. V was trimmed by 5 bases and J by 0 bases, leaving 11 bases between them. CDR3 protein: CASSPRPDSYEQYF. The CDR3 nucleotides are TGTGCCAGCAGTCCCCGACCCGACTCCTACGAGCAGTACTTC.

The genes are TRBV6-6 and TRBJ1-5; D is unresolved. The CDR3 is 14 amino acids. Germline CDR1 and CDR2: MNHNY and SVGAGI (reference sequence). The germline V and J ends were trimmed by 2 bases and 6 bases, with 11 bases remaining between them. CDR3 sequence (DNA): TGTGCCAGCAGTTACCCGGATTGGGGTCAGCCCCAGCATTTT. This codes for CASSYPDWGQPQHF.

The V gene is TRBV6-6, the J gene TRBJ2-3, with 8 nucleotides matching TRBD2. After removal of 5 bases from V and 6 bases from J, the junction contained 13 bases not matched to a gene. The CDR3 is 16 amino acids. Germline V gives CDR1 MNHNY, CDR2 SVGAGI (reference sequence). The CDR3 DNA follows: TGTGCCAGCAGTCACCCTCGAGCGGGAGCGGGGGATACGCAGTATTTT. Translating it yields CASSHPRAGAGDTQYF.